The sequence of this T cell receptor beta chain was determined in a study of cytomegalovirus exposure and HLA in healthy donors. Across the whole study: Some 87 million unique TCRs from HLA-typed donors were held in an early release of data. Notes on the study in general: Reports described diagnosis of cytomegalovirus status by the classifier as highly specific and sensitive. In an earlier analysis, productive rearrangement rates for most beta V segments clustered near 87% or 30%.

In the PCR, 60 Vbeta and 13 Jbeta primers were used. Per the authors' pipeline: Per a later analysis, the number of unique TCR beta chains was about 80 million, of which 10 million to 11 million were shared. Sequenced by immunoSEQ multiplex PCR; TCRdb stores in-frame clones only, minus some. V, J and clone size are those of that table, while D and trimming were read from the DNA. The sample holds some 150,000 clones; around nine tenths are singletons and the top ten take about 5%. The CDR3 runs to 15 residues. V was cut by 7 bases and J by 4 bases, with 19 bases left in between. The germline V gene has CDR1 MDHEN and CDR2 SYDVKM. A remark on this clone: Its antigen is not identified.

The sample taken for sequencing was PBMCs. The chain is built from TRBV28 and TRBJ2-5; D is perhaps TRBD1 (5 bases). The TCR originated in a woman aged 25 to 39 in good health and CMV-seronegative. In DNA, the CDR3 is TGTGCCAGCACCTCGTACGCCGGAACAGGAGAGACCCAGTACTTC. This translates into CASTSYAGTGETQYF.